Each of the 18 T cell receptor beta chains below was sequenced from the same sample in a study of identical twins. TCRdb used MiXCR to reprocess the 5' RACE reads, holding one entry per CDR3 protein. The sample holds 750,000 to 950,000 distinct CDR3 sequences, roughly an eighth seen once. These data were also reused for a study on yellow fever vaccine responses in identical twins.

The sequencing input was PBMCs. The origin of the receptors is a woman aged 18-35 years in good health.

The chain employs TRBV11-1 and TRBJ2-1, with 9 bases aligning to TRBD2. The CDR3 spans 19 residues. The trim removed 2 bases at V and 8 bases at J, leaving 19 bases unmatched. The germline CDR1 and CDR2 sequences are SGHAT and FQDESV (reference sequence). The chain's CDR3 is CASSLMTSGEGEWFDEQFF. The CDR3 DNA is TGTGCCAGCAGCTTAATGACTAGCGGAGAGGGAGAGTGGTTCGATGAGCAGTTCTTC.

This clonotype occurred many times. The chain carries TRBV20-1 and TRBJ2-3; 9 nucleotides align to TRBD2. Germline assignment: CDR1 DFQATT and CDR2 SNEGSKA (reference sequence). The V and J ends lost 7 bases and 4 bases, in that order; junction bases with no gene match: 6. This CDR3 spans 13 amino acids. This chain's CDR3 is CSGRRGGADTQYF. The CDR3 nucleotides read TGCAGTGGAAGGCGGGGGGGGGCAGATACGCAGTATTTT.

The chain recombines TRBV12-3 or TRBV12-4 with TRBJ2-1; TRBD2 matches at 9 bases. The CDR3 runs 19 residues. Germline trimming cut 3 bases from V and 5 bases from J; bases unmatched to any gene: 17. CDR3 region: CASSFSFPLASGENNEQFF. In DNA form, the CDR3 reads TGTGCCAGCAGTTTCTCATTCCCTTTAGCTAGCGGGGAGAACAATGAGCAGTTCTTC.

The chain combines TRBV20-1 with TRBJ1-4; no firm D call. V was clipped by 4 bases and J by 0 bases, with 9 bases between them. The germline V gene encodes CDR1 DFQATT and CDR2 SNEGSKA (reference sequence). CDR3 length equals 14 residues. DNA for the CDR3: TGCAGTGCTACTCGAGTTGCAACTAATGAAAAACTGTTTTTT. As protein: CSATRVATNEKLFF.

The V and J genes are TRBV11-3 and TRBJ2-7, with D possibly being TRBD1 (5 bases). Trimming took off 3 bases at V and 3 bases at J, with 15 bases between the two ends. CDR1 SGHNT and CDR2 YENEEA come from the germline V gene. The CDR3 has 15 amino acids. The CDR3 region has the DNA TGTGCCAGCAGCTTTTTATCAGGGTTTGTCTACGAGCAGTACTTC. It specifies CASSFLSGFVYEQYF.

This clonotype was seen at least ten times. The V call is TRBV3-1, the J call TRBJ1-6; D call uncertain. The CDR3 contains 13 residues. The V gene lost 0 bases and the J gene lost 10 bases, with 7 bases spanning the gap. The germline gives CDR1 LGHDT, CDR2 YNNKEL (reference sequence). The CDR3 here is CASSQDGESPLHF. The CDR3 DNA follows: TGTGCCAGCAGCCAAGACGGGGAATCACCCCTCCACTTT.

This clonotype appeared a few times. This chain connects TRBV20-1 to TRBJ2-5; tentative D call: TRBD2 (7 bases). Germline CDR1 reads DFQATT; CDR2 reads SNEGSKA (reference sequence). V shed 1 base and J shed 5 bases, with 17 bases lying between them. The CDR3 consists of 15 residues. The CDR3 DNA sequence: TGCAGTGCTAGAGTTGGAGGGGGGGTCTTGGAGACCCAGTACTTC. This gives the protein CSARVGGGVLETQYF.

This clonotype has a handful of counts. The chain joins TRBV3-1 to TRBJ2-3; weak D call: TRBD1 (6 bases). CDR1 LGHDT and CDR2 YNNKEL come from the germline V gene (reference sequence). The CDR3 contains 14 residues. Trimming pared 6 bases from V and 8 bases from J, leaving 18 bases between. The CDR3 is CASRKGEIGGTQYF. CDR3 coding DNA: TGTGCCAGCAGGAAGGGGGAAATAGGTGGTACGCAGTATTTT.

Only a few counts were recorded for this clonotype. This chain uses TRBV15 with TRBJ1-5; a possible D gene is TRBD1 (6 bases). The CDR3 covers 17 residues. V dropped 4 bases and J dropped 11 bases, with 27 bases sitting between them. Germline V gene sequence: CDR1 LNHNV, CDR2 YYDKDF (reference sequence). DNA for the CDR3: TGTGCCACCAGCACCCCTAAGGCGGGACATCTCGTGATAGCCCAGCATTTT. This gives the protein CATSTPKAGHLVIAQHF.

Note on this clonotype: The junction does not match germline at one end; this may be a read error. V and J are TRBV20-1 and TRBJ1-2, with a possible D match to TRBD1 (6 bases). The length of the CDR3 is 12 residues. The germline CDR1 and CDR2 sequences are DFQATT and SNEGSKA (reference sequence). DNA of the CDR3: TGCAGTGCTGGAGACAGGAATGATGGCTACACCTTC. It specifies CSAGDRNDGYTF.

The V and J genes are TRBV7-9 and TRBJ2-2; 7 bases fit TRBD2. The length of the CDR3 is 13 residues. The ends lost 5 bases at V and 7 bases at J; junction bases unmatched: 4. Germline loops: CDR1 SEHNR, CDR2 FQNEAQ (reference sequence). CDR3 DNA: TGTGCCAGCAGCGAGCGGGGAAACGGGGAGCTGTTTTTT. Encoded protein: CASSERGNGELFF. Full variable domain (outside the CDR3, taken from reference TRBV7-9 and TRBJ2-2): DTGVSQNPRHKITKRGQNVTFRCDPISEHNRLYWYRQTLGQGPEFLTYFQNEAQLEKSRLLSDRFSAERPKGSFSTLEIQRTEQGDSAMYLCASSERGNGELFFGEGSRLTVL.

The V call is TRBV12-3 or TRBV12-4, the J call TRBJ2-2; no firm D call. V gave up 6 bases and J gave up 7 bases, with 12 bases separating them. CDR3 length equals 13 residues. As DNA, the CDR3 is TGTGCCAGCAGAGTCGGGTTAGGCGGGGAGCTGTTTTTT. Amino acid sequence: CASRVGLGGELFF.

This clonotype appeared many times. CDR3: CASSTDRPDTQYF. The CDR3 DNA reads TGTGCCAGCAGCACCGACAGGCCAGATACGCAGTATTTT. The chain links TRBV7-9 to TRBJ2-3, with D perhaps matching TRBD1 (6 bases). CDR1 and CDR2 (germline): SEHNR, FQNEAQ (reference sequence). The germline V and J ends were trimmed by 5 bases and 4 bases, with 10 bases remaining between them. The CDR3 is made up of 13 amino acids.

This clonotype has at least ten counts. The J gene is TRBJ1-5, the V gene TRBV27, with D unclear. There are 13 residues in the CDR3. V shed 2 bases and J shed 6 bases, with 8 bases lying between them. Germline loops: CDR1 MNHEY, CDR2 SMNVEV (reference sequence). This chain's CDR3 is CASSLGWGQPQHF. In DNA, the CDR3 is TGTGCCAGCAGTTTAGGGTGGGGTCAGCCCCAGCATTTT.

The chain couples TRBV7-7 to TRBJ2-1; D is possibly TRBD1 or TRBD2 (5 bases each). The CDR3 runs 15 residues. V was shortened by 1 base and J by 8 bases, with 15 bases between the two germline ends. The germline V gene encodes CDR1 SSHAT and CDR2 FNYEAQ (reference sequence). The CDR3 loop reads CASSLGGAALDEQFF. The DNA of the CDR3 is TGTGCCAGCAGCTTAGGAGGGGCCGCTTTAGATGAGCAGTTCTTC.

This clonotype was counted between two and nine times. CDR3 in DNA: TGTGCCAGCAGTTTACTCCGCTCTTCCCACAATGAGCAGTTCTTC. Residues: CASSLLRSSHNEQFF. The chain is built from TRBV12-3 or TRBV12-4 and TRBJ2-1; no clear D. Deletions cut 2 bases from V and 5 bases from J, with 13 bases between. This CDR3 comprises 15 residues.

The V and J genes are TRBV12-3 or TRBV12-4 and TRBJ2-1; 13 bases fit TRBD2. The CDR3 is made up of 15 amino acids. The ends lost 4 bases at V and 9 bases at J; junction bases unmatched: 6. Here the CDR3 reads CASSYRLAGGIEQFF. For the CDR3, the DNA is TGTGCCAGCAGTTACCGACTAGCGGGAGGTATTGAGCAGTTCTTC.

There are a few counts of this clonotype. The CDR3 spells CSASKWGNTIYF. Written as DNA, the CDR3 is TGCAGTGCCTCGAAGTGGGGGAACACCATATATTTT. The J gene is TRBJ1-3, the V gene TRBV20-1, with D possibly TRBD1 on 5 matching bases. The germline V gene encodes CDR1 DFQATT and CDR2 SNEGSKA (reference sequence). Trimming pared 6 bases from V and 7 bases from J, leaving 13 bases between. There are 12 residues in the CDR3.